Listed here are 6 T cell receptor beta chains from one sample, sequenced in a study of T cell repertoires in cytomegalovirus infection. A single record per CDR3 protein comes from TCRdb applying MiXCR to the reads. This table has about 490,000 distinct CDR3 sequences, approximately 15% appearing once. Input material: CD8+ T cells from PBMCs. The receptors derive from a human donor in good health (CMV status not recorded). Some clones in this sample may be carry-over from other donors' samples.

The V gene is TRBV6-6, the J gene TRBJ1-4; 9 bases are shared with TRBD1. Germline CDR1 reads MNHNY; CDR2 reads SVGAGI (reference sequence). The CDR3 loop spans 14 amino acids. The V and J ends lost 7 bases and 7 bases, in that order; junction bases with no gene match: 7. The CDR3 sequence is CASIPDRGREKLFF. In DNA form, the CDR3 reads TGTGCCAGCATTCCGGACAGGGGACGTGAAAAACTGTTTTTT.

This clonotype has only a few counts. The chain combines TRBV4-3 with TRBJ2-7; D uncertain. V was cut by 1 base and J by 4 bases, with 8 bases left in between. This CDR3 is built from 13 residues. Germline V gene lookup returns CDR1 LGHNA and CDR2 YSLEER. CDR3 loop: CASSQVLGYEQYF. In DNA, the CDR3 is TGCGCCAGCAGCCAAGTACTGGGATACGAGCAGTACTTC.

Of note for this clonotype: This clone may be a read error of a much larger clone one base away. V gene TRBV6-1 combines with J gene TRBJ2-7; D perhaps matches TRBD2 (6 bases). Germline V gene lookup returns CDR1 MNHNS and CDR2 SASEGT. The CDR3 sequence is 13 residues long. CDR3 sequence (DNA): TGTGCCAACAGTGTAGCGGTTTCCTACGAGCAGTACTTC. Its translation: CANSVAVSYEQYF.

This clonotype was observed at least ten times. The V call is TRBV25-1, the J call TRBJ2-3; tentatively, D is TRBD1 or TRBD2 (5 bases each). The ends were cut back, 2 bases at V and 5 bases at J, with 8 bases in the middle. Germline CDR1 MGHDK, CDR2 SYGVNS. The CDR3 sequence is 13 residues long. Here the CDR3 reads CASSERGGDTQYF. CDR3 in DNA: TGTGCCAGCAGTGAACGGGGCGGAGATACGCAGTATTTT.

This chain uses TRBV3-1 with TRBJ1-2; 8 bases fit TRBD1. CDR1 LGHDT and CDR2 YNNKEL come from the germline V gene (reference sequence). V lost 0 bases and J lost 3; bases outside the gene matches: 6. This CDR3 region has 16 residues. CDR3 region: CASSQDVDRGYYGYTF. CDR3 bases: TGTGCCAGCAGCCAAGATGTCGACAGGGGCTACTATGGCTACACCTTC.

This sequence joins TRBV19 and TRBJ2-2; 9 nucleotides line up with TRBD2. Germline loops: CDR1 LNHDA, CDR2 SQIVND (reference sequence). Unmatched junction bases numbered 16, after V lost 5 bases and J lost 9 bases. There are 17 residues in the CDR3. CDR3 loop: CASSGPAGTSPSRELFF. DNA of the CDR3: TGTGCCAGTAGTGGACCCGCCGGGACTAGCCCCTCGCGGGAGCTGTTTTTT.